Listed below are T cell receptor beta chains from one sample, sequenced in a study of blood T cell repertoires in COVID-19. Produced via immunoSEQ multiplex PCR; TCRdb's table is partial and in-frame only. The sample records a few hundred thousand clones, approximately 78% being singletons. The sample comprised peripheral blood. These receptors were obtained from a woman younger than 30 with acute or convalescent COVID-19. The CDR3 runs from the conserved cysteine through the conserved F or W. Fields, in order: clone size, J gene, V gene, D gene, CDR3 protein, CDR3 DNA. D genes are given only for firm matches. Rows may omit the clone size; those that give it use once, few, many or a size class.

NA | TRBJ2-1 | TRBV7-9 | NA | CASSLELNEQFF | TGTGCCAGCAGCTTAGAATTAAATGAGCAGTTCTTC
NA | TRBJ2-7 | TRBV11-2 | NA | CASSFSVEGGSPPYEQYF | TGTGCCAGCAGCTTCTCTGTCGAGGGCGGTTCGCCCCCCTACGAGCAGTACTTC
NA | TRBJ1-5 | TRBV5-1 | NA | CASSLTGINQPQHF | TGCGCCAGCAGCTTGACAGGGATTAATCAGCCCCAGCATTTT
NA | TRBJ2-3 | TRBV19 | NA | CASSIDPLGGDSTDTQYF | TGTGCCAGTAGTATAGATCCCCTCGGGGGAGACAGCACAGATACGCAGTATTTT
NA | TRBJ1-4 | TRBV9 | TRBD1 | CASSVGQGGNEKLFF | TGTGCCAGCAGCGTCGGACAGGGAGGGAATGAAAAACTGTTTTTT
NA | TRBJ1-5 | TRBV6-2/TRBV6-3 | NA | CASSLAGRDDQPQHF | TGTGCCAGCAGCCTAGCGGGCAGGGATGATCAGCCCCAGCATTTT
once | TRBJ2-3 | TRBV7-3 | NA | CASSLVGGSTDTQYF | TGTGCCAGCAGCTTAGTGGGCGGGAGCACAGATACGCAGTATTTT
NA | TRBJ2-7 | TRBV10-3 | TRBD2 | CAISASGDNSYEQYF | TGTGCCATCAGTGCTAGCGGGGATAACTCCTACGAGCAGTACTTC
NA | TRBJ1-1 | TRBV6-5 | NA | CASSYGGLRTEAFF | TGTGCCAGCAGTTACGGGGGACTAAGGACTGAAGCTTTCTTT
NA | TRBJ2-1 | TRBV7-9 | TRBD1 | CASTQTGERYNEQFF | TGTGCCAGCACCCAGACAGGGGAAAGATACAATGAGCAGTTCTTC
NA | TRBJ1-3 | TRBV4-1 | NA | CASSQVGSGSGNTIYF | TGCGCCAGCAGCCAAGTTGGTTCGGGCTCTGGAAACACCATATATTTT
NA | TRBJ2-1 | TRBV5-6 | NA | CASSPLTGRARGNEQFF | TGTGCCAGCAGCCCACTGACAGGCCGGGCCAGGGGCAATGAGCAGTTCTTC
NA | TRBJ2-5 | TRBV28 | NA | CASRNSRGATQYF | TGTGCCAGCAGAAACAGTAGGGGCGCGACCCAGTACTTC
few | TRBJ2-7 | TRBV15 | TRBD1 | CATSRDRSYEQYF | TGTGCCACCAGCCGGGACAGGTCCTACGAGCAGTACTTC
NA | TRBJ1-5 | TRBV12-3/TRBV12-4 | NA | CASSLGPQPQHF | TGTGCCAGCAGTTTGGGGCCTCAGCCCCAGCATTTT
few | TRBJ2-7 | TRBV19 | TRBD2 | CASSMETSGTSEQYF | TGTGCCAGTAGTATGGAGACTAGCGGGACATCCGAGCAGTACTTC
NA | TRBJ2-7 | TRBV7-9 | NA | CASSFGQPSYEQYF | TGTGCCAGCAGCTTTGGACAGCCTTCCTACGAGCAGTACTTC
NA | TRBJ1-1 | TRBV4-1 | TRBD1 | CASSAKTGGDTEAFF | TGCGCCAGCAGCGCAAAGACAGGGGGGGACACTGAAGCTTTCTTT
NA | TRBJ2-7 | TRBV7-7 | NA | CASSLGPSREQYF | TGTGCTAGCAGCTTAGGTCCTAGCCGCGAGCAGTACTTC
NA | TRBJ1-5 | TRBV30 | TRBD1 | CAWSGGQGGFQQPQHF | TGTGCCTGGAGTGGGGGACAGGGAGGTTTCCAACAGCCCCAGCATTTT
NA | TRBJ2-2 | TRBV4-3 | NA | CASSQEATWNTGELFF | TGCGCCAGCAGCCAAGAGGCAACCTGGAACACCGGGGAGCTGTTTTTT
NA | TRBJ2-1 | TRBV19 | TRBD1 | CASRQRQGRTYNEQFF | TGTGCCAGTAGGCAACGACAGGGGAGAACCTACAATGAGCAGTTCTTC
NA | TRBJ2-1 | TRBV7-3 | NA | CASSFSPFYEQFF | TGTGCCAGCAGCTTTAGCCCTTTCTATGAGCAGTTCTTC
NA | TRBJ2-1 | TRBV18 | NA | CASSPRLADNEQFF | TGTGCCAGCTCACCACGGTTAGCGGACAATGAGCAGTTCTTC
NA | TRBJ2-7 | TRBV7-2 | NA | CASSLGLLYEQYF | TGTGCCAGCAGCTTAGGTCTCCTCTACGAGCAGTACTTC
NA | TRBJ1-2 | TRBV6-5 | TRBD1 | CASSYSTGGAGGYTF | TGTGCCAGCAGTTACTCTACAGGGGGCGCAGGTGGCTACACCTTC
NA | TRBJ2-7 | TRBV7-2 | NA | CASSSHGFYEQYF | TGTGCCAGCAGCTCCCACGGGTTCTACGAGCAGTACTTC
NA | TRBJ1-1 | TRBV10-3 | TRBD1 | CAINPGQGVSEAFF | TGTGCCATCAACCCGGGACAGGGGGTGTCTGAAGCTTTCTTT